The next 31 T cell receptor beta chains were all read from a single sample in a study of response to subunit inactivated influenza vaccine. TCRdb used MiXCR to reprocess the RT-PCR reads, holding one entry per CDR3 protein. The sample yields hundreds of thousands of distinct CDR3 sequences, roughly 15% seen once. Sequencing was performed on PBMCs from blood, taken around 15 days before vaccination. The source is a middle-aged man who received an inactivated influenza vaccine.

This clonotype was picked up many times. The genes are TRBV5-8 and TRBJ2-1; D gene ambiguous. Trimming removed 2 bases from V and 12 bases from J, with 9 bases in between. This CDR3 comprises 11 residues. Germline assignment: CDR1 SGHTS and CDR2 YDEGEE. The CDR3 loop is CASSFVKVQFF. The CDR3 bases are TGTGCCAGCAGCTTCGTGAAAGTGCAGTTCTTC.

The gene calls are TRBV27 and TRBJ2-7, with 8 bases identical to TRBD1. The ends lost 4 bases at V and 5 bases at J; junction bases unmatched: 13. This CDR3 region has 16 residues. Germline loops: CDR1 MNHEY, CDR2 SMNVEV (reference sequence). The chain's CDR3 is CASSSLDRGWGDEQYF. CDR3 bases: TGTGCCAGCAGTTCACTCGACAGGGGCTGGGGAGACGAGCAGTACTTC.

V gene TRBV4-3 combines with J gene TRBJ2-1; the match to TRBD2 covers 7 bases. V lost 4 bases, J lost 7 bases, and 7 bases stayed unmatched. This CDR3 contains 14 residues. Per germline, CDR1 LGHNA and CDR2 YSLEER. This CDR3 is CASSRVDSGNEQFF. The CDR3 nucleotides read TGCGCCAGCAGCCGGGTCGATAGCGGGAATGAGCAGTTCTTC.

This clonotype came up many times. This CDR3 reads CASSLDDSYEQYF. DNA of the CDR3: TGTGCCAGCAGCTTAGATGACAGCTACGAGCAGTACTTC. This chain links TRBV11-2 with TRBJ2-7, with a weak D call TRBD1 (5 bases). This CDR3 has 13 residues. V dropped 0 bases and J dropped 3 bases, with 6 bases sitting between them. Germline V gene sequence: CDR1 SGHAT, CDR2 FQNNGV.

The V and J genes are TRBV20-1 and TRBJ2-1; no firm D call. V gave up 7 bases and J gave up 5 bases, with 12 bases separating them. The CDR3 consists of 12 residues. CDR1 and CDR2 from the germline V gene are DFQATT and SNEGSKA (reference sequence). The CDR3 DNA follows: TGCAGTGGACACGATGGGGACAATGAGCAGTTCTTC. As protein: CSGHDGDNEQFF.

The V gene is TRBV12-3 or TRBV12-4, the J gene TRBJ2-7; TRBD1 matches 9 bases. The CDR3 is 15 residues long. V lost 2 bases, J lost 4 bases, and 6 bases stayed unmatched. CDR3 region: CASSLRPGQGYEQYF. The DNA of the CDR3 is TGTGCCAGCAGTTTACGTCCGGGACAGGGTTACGAGCAGTACTTC.

The V call is TRBV20-1, the J call TRBJ1-1; D gene uncertain. The CDR3 covers 12 residues. V was cut by 3 bases and J by 1 base, with 6 bases left in between. Germline CDR1 and CDR2: DFQATT and SNEGSKA (reference sequence). Here the CDR3 reads CSASIPNTEAFF. The CDR3 nucleotides read TGCAGTGCTAGCATACCGAACACTGAAGCTTTCTTT.

This clonotype was seen more than once but under ten times. The chain has TRBV3-1 and TRBJ2-3; 7 bases match TRBD2. The length of the CDR3 is 18 residues. V was pared by 3 bases and J by 0 bases, with 12 bases of the junction left unmatched. Germline CDR1 is LGHDT and CDR2 is YNNKEL (reference sequence). In DNA form, the CDR3 reads TGTGCCAGCAGCCACGCTCTGCGGGGGAGGCCTAGCACAGATACGCAGTATTTT. This encodes CASSHALRGRPSTDTQYF.

The chain carries TRBV5-1 and TRBJ1-5; no firm D call. This CDR3 region has 16 residues. In germline, CDR1 is SGHRS, CDR2 YFSETQ. Deletions cut 0 bases from V and 6 bases from J, with 16 bases between. The CDR3 DNA follows: TGCGCCAGCAGCTTGGGGGGTACCCATGGGAGTCAGCCCCAGCATTTT. Encoded protein: CASSLGGTHGSQPQHF.

The table lists this clonotype with a few counts. This chain links TRBV4-2 with TRBJ1-2, with D possibly matching TRBD1 (5 bases). This CDR3 comprises 14 residues. Germline V gene sequence: CDR1 LGHNA, CDR2 YNFKEQ. V shed 0 bases and J shed 4 bases, with 9 bases lying between them. CDR3 DNA: TGTGCCAGCAGCCAAGACAGGACAATCTATGGCTACACCTTC. Amino acid sequence: CASSQDRTIYGYTF.

There are many counts of this clonotype. The rearrangement uses TRBV2 and TRBJ2-2; D perhaps matches TRBD1 (5 bases). Germline V CDR1 and CDR2: SNHLY, FYNNEI. This CDR3 comprises 13 residues. The V gene lost 3 bases and the J gene lost 4 bases, with 6 bases spanning the gap. Here the CDR3 reads CASSEGPTGELFF. The CDR3 bases are TGTGCCAGCAGTGAGGGGCCCACCGGGGAGCTGTTTTTT.

This clonotype was counted a few times. In nucleotides, the CDR3 is TGTGCCAGCAGTTTTTTCCTTTCGGGTGACGAGCAGTACTTC. This gives the protein CASSFFLSGDEQYF. V gene TRBV12-3 or TRBV12-4 combines with J gene TRBJ2-7, with D unclear. V lost 3 bases and J 5 bases, leaving 14 bases between the germline ends. This CDR3 region has 14 residues.

The CDR3 DNA reads TGTGCCACCAGTGACCCAGTCAAAGAGCAGTTCTTC. It is translated as CATSDPVKEQFF. J is TRBJ2-1 and V is TRBV24-1; D uncertain. The CDR3 sequence is 12 residues long. Germline CDR1 KGHDR, CDR2 SFDVKD. V lost 4 bases and J lost 10, with 10 bases in between.

The rearrangement joins TRBV20-1 to TRBJ2-3, with 7 nucleotides matching TRBD2. There are 13 residues in the CDR3. V lost 6 bases, J lost 2 bases, and 5 bases stayed unmatched. Looked up from germline, CDR1 is DFQATT and CDR2 is SNEGSKA (reference sequence). DNA for the CDR3: TGCAGTGCCCGCCGGGACTACACAGATACGCAGTATTTT. It translates to CSARRDYTDTQYF.

This clonotype occurred a few times. V and J are TRBV7-2 and TRBJ2-7, with 9 bases fitting TRBD2. The germline V gene has CDR1 SGHTA and CDR2 FQGNSA. The CDR3 runs to 14 residues. The V gene end was trimmed by 2 bases and the J gene end by 6 bases; junction bases not matched to a gene: 5. Written as DNA, the CDR3 is TGTGCCAGCAGCTTACCGGGACTAGCATTCGAGCAGTACTTC. This translates into CASSLPGLAFEQYF.

The chain carries TRBV18 and TRBJ1-1; 12 nucleotides agree with TRBD1. CDR1 is KGHSH, CDR2 LQKENI, per germline. The junction had 4 bases not matched to a gene; V was cut back by 2 bases and J by 6 bases. The CDR3 is made up of 15 amino acids. CDR3 in DNA: TGTGCCAGCTCACCATCGGGACAGGGGGCGGCTGAAGCTTTCTTT. Translated: CASSPSGQGAAEAFF.

Concerning this clonotype itself: One junction end disagrees with the germline gene, perhaps due to a read error. The J gene is TRBJ2-1, the V gene TRBV27; D remains unclear. The CDR3 runs to 11 residues. Per the germline V gene, CDR1 is MNHEY and CDR2 is SMNVEV (reference sequence). The CDR3 region has the DNA TGTGCCAGCTTCGGATACAATGACCAGTTCTTC. This translates into CASFGYNDQFF.

This clonotype was observed many times. The chain links TRBV12-3 or TRBV12-4 to TRBJ2-7, with D perhaps matching TRBD1 (6 bases). Between the trimmed V and J ends, which lost 4 bases and 3 bases, there was a span of 16 bases. CDR3 length equals 15 residues. CDR3 in DNA: TGTGCCAGCAGTTCCTCCGGGACAAATTTCTACGAGCAGTACTTC. Translated: CASSSSGTNFYEQYF.

This clonotype appeared a few times. V usage is TRBV7-9 and J usage is TRBJ2-4; D is unclear. Germline CDR1 and CDR2: SEHNR and FQNEAQ (reference sequence). V lost 5 bases to trimming and J lost 3 bases, with 17 bases between them. This CDR3 spans 16 amino acids. The CDR3 sequence is CASSPEELISKNIQYF. As DNA, the CDR3 is TGTGCCAGCAGCCCAGAGGAGCTAATAAGCAAAAACATTCAGTACTTC.

This clonotype was seen ten or more times. This chain connects TRBV15 to TRBJ1-5; unclear D gene. Germline V CDR1 and CDR2: LNHNV, YYDKDF (reference sequence). V shed 0 bases and J shed 5 bases, with 5 bases lying between them. The CDR3 totals 13 residues. CDR3 residues: CATSRDKDQPQHF. CDR3 sequence (DNA): TGTGCCACCAGCAGAGACAAGGATCAGCCCCAGCATTTT.

The rearrangement joins TRBV11-2 to TRBJ2-3; 12 bases are shared with TRBD1. Germline V gene lookup returns CDR1 SGHAT and CDR2 FQNNGV. The CDR3 is 17 amino acids. The V and J ends lost 1 base and 4 bases, in that order; junction bases with no gene match: 6. CDR3 in DNA: TGTGCCAGCAGCTTAGTTGCCGGGACAGGGGGCGCAGATACGCAGTATTTT. Protein product: CASSLVAGTGGADTQYF.

This clonotype came up a few times. The chain couples TRBV6-2 or TRBV6-3 to TRBJ2-7, with TRBD2 identical over 7 bases. Germline-derived CDR1 and CDR2 are MNHEY and SVGEGT. There are 15 residues in the CDR3. J gave up 5 bases and V 6 bases, and 13 bases lay outside the gene matches. The CDR3 is CASSLLRTRVDEQYF. CDR3 in DNA: TGTGCCAGCAGCCTCCTCAGGACTAGAGTCGACGAGCAGTACTTC.

This clonotype was observed a handful of times. CDR3 DNA: TGTGCCAGCAGCTTTCACTTGGGGGTGCCCTCCTACAATGAGCAGTTCTTC. Amino acid sequence: CASSFHLGVPSYNEQFF. The rearrangement uses TRBV7-9 and TRBJ2-1; the D gene could be TRBD1 or TRBD2 (5 bases each). The germline CDR1 and CDR2 sequences are SEHNR and FQNEAQ (reference sequence). The CDR3 totals 17 residues. Trimming removed 3 bases from V and 0 bases from J, with 15 bases in between.

In this sample, this clonotype turned up many times. The chain couples TRBV4-1 to TRBJ2-3; D possibly corresponds to TRBD1 (8 bases). CDR1 and CDR2 from the germline V gene are MGHRA and YSYEKL. Trimming cost V 6 bases and J 4 bases, with 17 bases left between them. The CDR3 is made up of 15 amino acids. The CDR3 region has the DNA TGCGCCAGCAGTACCACAGGGGGGGTCCCAGATACGCAGTATTTT. Protein: CASSTTGGVPDTQYF.

This clonotype was detected a few times. The chain links TRBV2 to TRBJ2-6; 11 nucleotides line up with TRBD1. Trimming cost V 7 bases and J 2 bases; bases outside gene matches: 4. The CDR3 covers 16 residues. The germline gives CDR1 SNHLY, CDR2 FYNNEI. CDR3 DNA: TGTGCCAGCACGGGACAGGGGGAGGCTGGGGCCAACGTCCTGACTTTC. As protein: CASTGQGEAGANVLTF.

This clonotype has more than one count but fewer than ten. The rearrangement links TRBV2 to TRBJ2-7, with 8 bases identical to TRBD2. V was clipped by 0 bases and J by 6 bases; unmatched bases: 13. CDR3 length equals 17 residues. Germline CDR1 SNHLY, CDR2 FYNNEI. CDR3 sequence (DNA): TGTGCCAGCAGTGAAGCGCCCCTCCCGGGAGGGCCCGGCGAGCAGTACTTC. Its translation is CASSEAPLPGGPGEQYF. The full variable domain, in which reference TRBV2 and TRBJ2-7 provide the parts outside the CDR3, is EPEVTQTPSHQVTQMGQEVILRCVPISNHLYFYWYRQILGQKVEFLVSFYNNEISEKSEIFDDQFSVERPDGSNFTLKIRSTKLEDSAMYFCASSEAPLPGGPGEQYFGPGTRLTVT.

The V call is TRBV5-1, the J call TRBJ1-4, with 9 bases fitting TRBD1. In germline, CDR1 is SGHRS, CDR2 YFSETQ. The ends lost 7 bases at V and 3 bases at J; junction bases unmatched: 4. CDR3 size: 14 residues. CDR3 DNA: TGCGCCAGCCGACAGGGGGGGTCTAATGAAAAACTGTTTTTT. This encodes CASRQGGSNEKLFF.

In its sample, this clonotype was seen a few times. The chain joins TRBV20-1 to TRBJ2-5, with 9 positions matching TRBD1. The V and J ends lost 1 base and 4 bases, in that order; junction bases with no gene match: 4. The germline CDR1 and CDR2 sequences are DFQATT and SNEGSKA (reference sequence). This CDR3 has 14 amino acids. In nucleotides, the CDR3 is TGCAGTGCTAGAGGAAGGGGACAGGGAGAGACCCAGTACTTC. This translates into CSARGRGQGETQYF.

This clonotype was detected a few times. This chain uses TRBV5-5 with TRBJ2-7; unclear D gene. V was trimmed by 0 bases and J by 4 bases, leaving 11 bases between them. Germline loops: CDR1 SGHKS, CDR2 YYEKEE (reference sequence). There are 14 residues in the CDR3. CDR3 DNA: TGTGCCAGCAGCTTGGACAAAGTTTGGTACGAGCAGTACTTC. Translated: CASSLDKVWYEQYF. The full variable domain, in which reference TRBV5-5 and TRBJ2-7 provide the parts outside the CDR3, is DAGVTQSPTHLIKTRGQQVTLRCSPISGHKSVSWYQQVLGQGPQFIFQYYEKEERGRGNFPDRFSARQFPNYSSELNVNALLLGDSALYLCASSLDKVWYEQYFGPGTRLTVT.

This clonotype was seen a handful of times. The chain uses TRBV11-2 and TRBJ2-1; perhaps D is TRBD1 or TRBD2 (6 bases each). Germline V gives CDR1 SGHAT, CDR2 FQNNGV. The V gene lost 2 bases and the J gene lost 4 bases, with 24 bases spanning the gap. There are 19 residues in the CDR3. Here the CDR3 reads CASSLKVGGRLTSYNEQFF. The CDR3 DNA follows: TGTGCCAGCAGCTTAAAGGTGGGGGGCCGTTTAACATCTTACAATGAGCAGTTCTTC.

The chain recombines TRBV12-3 or TRBV12-4 with TRBJ2-5; no definite D call. The CDR3 runs 15 residues. V was clipped by 8 bases and J by 2 bases, with 18 bases between them. In DNA form, the CDR3 reads TGTGCCAGCGGCGTGACGGTGGTAGGTCAAGAGACCCAGTACTTC. Protein sequence: CASGVTVVGQETQYF.